These T cell receptor beta chains were read from a single sample in a study of identical twins. TCRdb re-called the 5' RACE reads through MiXCR, storing one row per CDR3 protein. This table holds approximately 1.8 million distinct CDR3 sequences, about 31% found once. The material sequenced was cord blood. These receptors came from a newborn girl in good health. The CDR3 runs from the conserved cysteine through the conserved F or W. D genes are given only for firm matches. Clone size is not always given. Where it is, it says once, few, many or a class for expanded clones.

J gene,clone size,V gene,D gene,CDR3 DNA,CDR3 protein
TRBJ2-4,many,TRBV29-1,-,TGCAGCGCCCCGGACCTTTACAACATTCAGTACTTC,CSAPDLYNIQYF
TRBJ2-3,-,TRBV11-2,-,TGTGCCAGCAGCTTAAGGGACCTCGATTGGAGCACAGATACGCAGTATTTT,CASSLRDLDWSTDTQYF
TRBJ1-5,-,TRBV20-1,TRBD1,TGCAGTGCACTTAGGGACAGCAACAATCAGCCCCAGCATTTT,CSALRDSNNQPQHF
TRBJ2-3,few,TRBV28,TRBD2,TGTGCCAGCAGCCGGGAGGAGAGACACACAGATACGCAGTATTTT,CASSREERHTDTQYF
TRBJ1-1,-,TRBV20-1,-,TGCAGTGCTAGAGTGGAGGGTTGGGCTGAAGCTTTCTTT,CSARVEGWAEAFF
TRBJ2-3,many,TRBV7-2,TRBD1,TGTGCCAGCAGCTTAGTGGCAGGGGGCGCAGATACGCAGTATTTT,CASSLVAGGADTQYF
TRBJ2-5,-,TRBV6-1,TRBD2,TGTGCCAGCAGTGAATCCCCGACTAGCGAAGAGACCCAGTACTTC,CASSESPTSEETQYF
TRBJ2-5,many,TRBV29-1,-,TGCAGCGTTTCGGGTAGCGAGTCTGGGACCCAGTACTTC,CSVSGSESGTQYF
TRBJ2-7,few,TRBV25-1,-,TGTGCCAGCAGTCCTAAAGCGTACGAGCAGTACTTC,CASSPKAYEQYF
TRBJ1-6,few,TRBV5-1,-,TGCGCCAGCAGCTTGGGACAGCAAAATTCACCCCTCCACTTT,CASSLGQQNSPLHF
TRBJ2-7,-,TRBV7-6,-,TGTGCCAGCAGCTTAGATGACAGCTCCTACAATGAGCAGTACTTC,CASSLDDSSYNEQYF
TRBJ1-1,few,TRBV6-2/TRBV6-3,TRBD1,TGTGCCAGCAGCTATGGCTGGGACAGGGGGCCCACTGAAGCTTTCTTT,CASSYGWDRGPTEAFF
TRBJ2-7,-,TRBV7-9,-,TGTGCCAGCACCCAAGCTTCGACTCGGGGCAGCACCTACGAGCAGTACTTC,CASTQASTRGSTYEQYF
TRBJ2-3,many,TRBV4-1,TRBD2,TGCGCCAGCAGCCCCCGGGAGGGCACAGATACGCAGTATTTT,CASSPREGTDTQYF
TRBJ2-1,-,TRBV20-1,TRBD2,TGCAGTGCTAGAGATAGGGGCCGTACCATCCGGGAGGCCTTCTACAATGAGCAGTTCTTC,CSARDRGRTIREAFYNEQFF
TRBJ2-4,-,TRBV28,-,TGTGCCAGCAGTTTACCCTCCGGTGGGACCCCTATTCAGTACTTC,CASSLPSGGTPIQYF
TRBJ2-7,-,TRBV14,-,TGTGCCAGCAGCCAACATCCCGGACAGTCCTACGAGCAGTACTTC,CASSQHPGQSYEQYF
TRBJ1-1,few,TRBV19,-,TGTGCCAGTAGTACGGTGGGAGACACTGAAGCTTTCTTT,CASSTVGDTEAFF
TRBJ2-5,many,TRBV4-2,-,TGTGCCAGCAGCCAAGTAGGTAGCGCAGAGACCCAGTACTTC,CASSQVGSAETQYF
TRBJ2-3,-,TRBV20-1,TRBD2,TGCAGTGCTAGAGGTGGGACTAGCGGGGGCCGCAGCACAGATACGCAGTATTTT,CSARGGTSGGRSTDTQYF
TRBJ2-7,few,TRBV6-2/TRBV6-3,-,TGTGCCAGCAGTCGACGAGCAGGGTACGAGCAGTACTTC,CASSRRAGYEQYF
TRBJ2-1,many,TRBV28,-,TGTGCCAGCAGCTTAGCCGGTGGCGATGAGCAGTTCTTC,CASSLAGGDEQFF
TRBJ2-2,-,TRBV7-2,TRBD2,TGTGCCTGCAGCTTAGCACTAGCGTACACCGGGGAGCTGTTTTTT,CACSLALAYTGELFF
TRBJ1-6,-,TRBV7-2,TRBD1,TGTGCCAGCAGCCGGACAGGGGCCTATTCACCCCTCCACTTT,CASSRTGAYSPLHF
TRBJ1-5,few,TRBV6-1,-,TGTGCCAGCAGTGAAGGCCCCTATACTAGCAATCAGCCCCAGCATTTT,CASSEGPYTSNQPQHF
TRBJ1-1,-,TRBV6-6,-,TGTACCAGCAGGGATGGGGATGGGTTGAACACTGAAGCTTTCTTT,CTSRDGDGLNTEAFF
TRBJ2-1,few,TRBV20-1,TRBD1,TGCAGCGCCACGACAGGGAACAATGAGCAGTTCTTC,CSATTGNNEQFF
TRBJ2-7,-,TRBV20-1,TRBD1,TGCAGTGCTTTCCCTCGGGACAGGGGGGGTTCCTACGAGCAGTACTTC,CSAFPRDRGGSYEQYF
TRBJ2-7,-,TRBV5-1,-,TGCGCCAGCGGCCGGGACTTCTCCTACGAGCAGTACTTC,CASGRDFSYEQYF
TRBJ2-7,few,TRBV4-2,-,TGTGCCAGCAGCCCCTTTGGCATCCACGAGCAGTACTTC,CASSPFGIHEQYF
TRBJ1-1,once,TRBV11-2,-,TGTGCCAGCAGCTCCCAGCGGTATGAAGCTTTCTTT,CASSSQRYEAFF
TRBJ1-6,few,TRBV7-6,-,TGTGCCAGCAGCCCTCACGGGATCAATAATTCACCCCTCCACTTT,CASSPHGINNSPLHF
TRBJ2-1,-,TRBV11-2,TRBD2,TGTGCCAGCAGCTTAGAAGCGGGGGGGCGGAGTGAGCAGTTCTTC,CASSLEAGGRSEQFF
TRBJ2-3,few,TRBV5-6,-,TGTGCCAGCTCCAGGGCAAGCGGTCATGGCACAGATACGCAGTATTTT,CASSRASGHGTDTQYF
TRBJ2-7,-,TRBV27,TRBD1,TGTGCCAGCAGTACACCGGGACAGGTTTCCTACGAGCAGTACTTC,CASSTPGQVSYEQYF
TRBJ2-3,-,TRBV7-9,-,TGTGCCAGCAGCTCGCGAGGGTGGTTTGACACACGGACAGATACGCAGTATTTT,CASSSRGWFDTRTDTQYF
TRBJ2-1,-,TRBV20-1,TRBD2,TGCAGTGCTAGTAGCGGGGGGGGGTACAATGAGCAGTTCTTC,CSASSGGGYNEQFF
TRBJ2-5,-,TRBV10-3,-,TGTGCCATCAGTGAGGGACCCAGGGCACGAGAGACCCAGTACTTC,CAISEGPRARETQYF
TRBJ1-3,-,TRBV5-1,TRBD1,TGCGCCAGCAGCTTGGACGGGACAGCTGGAAACACCATATATTTT,CASSLDGTAGNTIYF
TRBJ1-2,few,TRBV20-1,-,TGCAGTGCTAGGTGGGGGAACTATGGCTACACCTTC,CSARWGNYGYTF
TRBJ2-3,few,TRBV5-1,TRBD2,TGCGCCAGCAGCTTGGATAGCGGGGGGGCCACAGATACGCAGTATTTT,CASSLDSGGATDTQYF
TRBJ1-2,-,TRBV9,-,TGTGCCAGCAACATCGGACAGTCGCGCTACACCTTC,CASNIGQSRYTF
TRBJ2-3,-,TRBV20-1,-,TGCAGTGCTAGTACCGTAGGAGGCCCGAGCACAGATACGCAGTATTTT,CSASTVGGPSTDTQYF
TRBJ2-2,few,TRBV20-1,TRBD2,TGCAGTCTGAACCCGGGACTAGCGGGGGTCACCGGGGAGCTGTTTTTT,CSLNPGLAGVTGELFF
TRBJ2-3,-,TRBV29-1,TRBD1,TGCAGCGCACCGATTCAGGGGGCGAAGAGTACAGATACGCAGTATTTT,CSAPIQGAKSTDTQYF
TRBJ1-1,-,TRBV6-2/TRBV6-3,TRBD1,TGTGCCAGTTCCCGCTTCGGAAGTATGGGACAGGGAGCTGAAGCTTTCTTT,CASSRFGSMGQGAEAFF
TRBJ2-7,few,TRBV6-2/TRBV6-3,TRBD2,TGTGCCAGCAGTTACGAGGTGGTGGGACTAGCGGGAATCGAGCAGTACTTC,CASSYEVVGLAGIEQYF
TRBJ2-4,-,TRBV20-1,-,TGCAGTGCTATCAAAAACATTCAGTACTTC,CSAIKNIQYF
TRBJ2-1,-,TRBV19,TRBD2,TGTGCCAGTACTGGACTAGCGGGTGGTACCTACAATGAGCAGTTCTTC,CASTGLAGGTYNEQFF
TRBJ2-5,few,TRBV20-1,TRBD2,TGCAGTGCTAGGTTAGCGGGAGCCCACCAAGAGACCCAGTACTTC,CSARLAGAHQETQYF
TRBJ2-3,-,TRBV20-1,-,TGCAGTGCTAGGGGATCCGGACCTCCAGATACGCAGTATTTT,CSARGSGPPDTQYF
TRBJ2-5,many,TRBV6-5,-,TGTGCCAGCAGTTCGGTGGTAGCCCAAGAGACCCAGTACTTC,CASSSVVAQETQYF
TRBJ2-1,-,TRBV7-9,-,TGTGCCAGCAGCTTAGTCCAGGGCGTCTCGGATAATGAGCAGTTCTTC,CASSLVQGVSDNEQFF
TRBJ2-1,few,TRBV10-3,-,TGTGCCATCAGTGAGGCGGGACTCTACAATGAGCAGTTCTTC,CAISEAGLYNEQFF